This record covers a single T cell receptor beta chain. The antigen is not known. One entry per CDR3 protein results from TCRdb running MiXCR on the 5' RACE reads. The sample shows 1,800,000 or so distinct CDR3 sequences, under 35% of them seen only once. The data originate from a study of identical twins. Whole-study results and caveats: Memory repertoires showed no such pattern, whereas abundant cord blood beta clonotypes carried fewer insertions. Out-of-frame beta chain sequences displayed weaker excess sharing between twins.

This CDR3 has 17 amino acids. V was shortened by 4 bases and J by 0 bases, with 16 bases between the two germline ends. Germline V gene data show CDR1 as LGHDT and CDR2 as YNNKEL (reference sequence). J is TRBJ1-3 and V is TRBV3-1; possible D gene TRBD1, 5 bases. The sequencing input was cord blood. This receptor was obtained from a newborn girl in good health. CDR3 bases: TGTGCCAGCAGCCTATGGGGCAGGACTCTCTCTGGAAACACCATATATTTT. It specifies CASSLWGRTLSGNTIYF. Looking up the rest from reference TRBV3-1 and TRBJ1-3 gives the full variable domain: DTAVSQTPKYLVTQMGNDKSIKCEQNLGHDTMYWYKQDSKKFLKIMFSYNNKELIINETVPNRFSPKSPDKAHLNLHINSLELGDSAVYFCASSLWGRTLSGNTIYFGEGSWLTVV.